The 14 T cell receptor beta chains listed next were all sequenced from one sample in a study of T cell responses to AZD1222 COVID-19 vaccine. Some clones are missing from TCRdb's copy, which holds only in-frame ones; the method was immunoSEQ multiplex PCR. The sample yields about 140,000 clones, 89% seen once. Sequences were derived from peripheral blood, sampled on day 0 of AZD1222 vaccination. Every receptor here comes from an adult in good health.

The CDR3: CASSRAGVSGNTIYF. The CDR3 DNA sequence: TGTGCCAGCAGCCGAGCGGGAGTTTCTGGAAACACCATATATTTT. The genes are TRBV11-2 and TRBJ1-3, with D unclear. The CDR3 has 15 residues. Deletions cut 5 bases from V and 1 base from J, with 12 bases between. Germline V gene lookup returns CDR1 SGHAT and CDR2 FQNNGV. Complete variable domain (other parts from reference TRBV11-2 and TRBJ1-3): EAGVAQSPRYKIIEKRQSVAFWCNPISGHATLYWYQQILGQGPKLLIQFQNNGVVDDSQLPKDRFSAERLKGVDSTLKIQPAKLEDSAVYLCASSRAGVSGNTIYFGEGSWLTVV.

The V call is TRBV7-9, the J call TRBJ2-7; D is tentatively TRBD1 or TRBD2 (5 bases each). Germline V gives CDR1 SEHNR, CDR2 FQNEAQ (reference sequence). The CDR3 length is 19 residues. The ends were cut back, 5 bases at V and 3 bases at J, with 29 bases in the middle. The CDR3 region is CASSPLPGREKGSLYEQYF. CDR3 in DNA: TGTGCCAGCAGCCCTCTGCCGGGACGAGAAAAGGGGAGCCTCTACGAGCAGTACTTC.

The chain joins TRBV4-3 to TRBJ2-1, with no clear D. Trimming took 2 bases from V and 4 from J, leaving 6 bases between them. The length of the CDR3 is 13 residues. Germline V gives CDR1 LGHNA, CDR2 YSLEER. In DNA form, the CDR3 reads TGCGCCAGCAGCCAATGGTCTTACAATGAGCAGTTCTTC. Residues: CASSQWSYNEQFF.

The chain has TRBV18 and TRBJ1-5; a possible D gene is TRBD1 (6 bases). Looked up from germline, CDR1 is KGHSH and CDR2 is LQKENI. Trimming left V 0 bases short and J 6 bases short, with 9 bases between. The CDR3 spans 14 residues. CDR3 DNA: TGTGCCAGCTCACCACCCGGACAGTTTCAGCCCCAGCATTTT. It specifies CASSPPGQFQPQHF.

The gene calls are TRBV7-8 and TRBJ2-5, with a weak D call TRBD2 (5 bases). The CDR3 runs to 15 residues. Germline V CDR1 and CDR2: SGHVS, FQNEAQ. The ends were cut back, 5 bases at V and 4 bases at J, with 17 bases in the middle. The CDR3 DNA is TGTGCCAGCAGCCATGGTCGGGGAGTGGCAGAGACCCAGTACTTC. It specifies CASSHGRGVAETQYF.

The rearrangement links TRBV15 to TRBJ2-3; D is undetermined. The V end was cut by 1 base, the J end by 4 bases, with 3 bases between. There are 12 residues in the CDR3. Germline V gene lookup returns CDR1 LNHNV and CDR2 YYDKDF (reference sequence). The CDR3 bases are TGTGCCACCAGCAGAGTGGCAGATACGCAGTATTTT. Amino acid sequence: CATSRVADTQYF.

A note on this clone: Distinct nucleotide sequences in the sample also encode this CDR3. This chain joins TRBV18 and TRBJ2-2, with unresolved D. From germline, CDR1 is KGHSH and CDR2 LQKENI. V lost 6 bases, J lost 4 bases, and 6 bases lay in between. The CDR3 is 12 amino acids. The CDR3 region has the DNA TGTGCCAGCTCTCCCCTCACCGGGGAGCTGTTTTTT. Protein sequence: CASSPLTGELFF.

The CDR3 nucleotides are TGTGCCAGCAGTTTATCAGGGACTCAGCCCCAGCATTTT. Encoded protein: CASSLSGTQPQHF. V gene TRBV27 combines with J gene TRBJ1-5, with D maybe TRBD1 (5 bases). This CDR3 contains 13 residues. Trimming shortened V by 0 bases and J by 6 bases, and 6 bases separated the two germline ends. The V gene's germline CDR1 is MNHEY and CDR2 SMNVEV (reference sequence).

This chain links TRBV9 with TRBJ2-5; TRBD1 agrees at 12 bases. This CDR3 is 15 amino acids long. Germline values: CDR1 SGDLS, CDR2 YYNGEE. The V gene end was trimmed by 4 bases and the J gene end by 5 bases; junction bases not matched to a gene: 6. CDR3 DNA sequence: TGTGCCAGCAGCTTCCGGGGGACAGGGGGCGAGACCCAGTACTTC. It translates to CASSFRGTGGETQYF.

The chain carries TRBV5-8 and TRBJ2-1; no clear D gene. The CDR3 is 15 residues long. Trimming cost V 0 bases and J 0 bases, with 7 bases left between them. The germline gives CDR1 SGHTS, CDR2 YDEGEE. The CDR3 DNA sequence: TGTGCCAGCAGCTTGGGTAGGAGCTCCTACAATGAGCAGTTCTTC. It specifies CASSLGRSSYNEQFF.

V and J are TRBV6-2 or TRBV6-3 and TRBJ1-2, with D perhaps TRBD1 (6 bases). The CDR3 extends over 15 amino acids. Germline V gives CDR1 MNHEY, CDR2 SVGEGT. Trimming stripped 2 bases from V and 6 bases from J, with 16 bases between. CDR3: CASSYRLGRGDGYTF. DNA for the CDR3: TGTGCCAGCAGTTACAGGTTGGGCAGGGGAGATGGCTACACCTTC.

V gene TRBV7-8 combines with J gene TRBJ1-6; no definite D call. Germline lookup yields CDR1 SGHVS and CDR2 FQNEAQ. There are 15 residues in the CDR3. V lost 3 bases and J lost 5, with 11 bases in between. The CDR3 DNA reads TGTGCCAGCAGCTTGTGGGCAAACCATAATTCACCCCTCCACTTT. It is translated as CASSLWANHNSPLHF.

This chain connects TRBV6-5 to TRBJ1-2; D remains ambiguous. There are 16 residues in the CDR3. Germline V gene lookup returns CDR1 MNHEY and CDR2 SVGAGI. V was clipped by 0 bases and J by 1 base, with 12 bases between them. CDR3 nucleotide sequence: TGTGCCAGCAGTTACTCGTCGACAACTATTAACTATGGCTACACCTTC. Protein sequence: CASSYSSTTINYGYTF.

In this sample, this clone turned up a few times. The chain recombines TRBV7-2 with TRBJ2-3, with 7 bases that match TRBD2. From germline, CDR1 is SGHTA and CDR2 FQGNSA. The V gene end was trimmed by 2 bases and the J gene end by 1 base; junction bases not matched to a gene: 9. The CDR3 sequence is 17 residues long. CDR3 sequence (DNA): TGTGCCAGCAGCTTATATCCGGGAGGTGACGGCACAGATACGCAGTATTTT. Protein: CASSLYPGGDGTDTQYF.